This T cell receptor (beta chain) was identified in a study of shared clonotypes between healthy human individuals. General observations from the study: Large sequencing depth failed to make sorted-subset sequencing complete, rarefaction showed. Donor clonotype sharing was expected to depend on sequencing depth.

Several immunoSEQ plates held equal portions of the genomic DNA taken from each subset. The protocol was immunoSEQ multiplex PCR, while the TCRdb copy is restricted to in-frame clones and leaves out a portion. The profile covers some 1 million clones, with about 76% appearing a single time and 1.4% taken by the ten largest. The CDR3 runs to 15 residues. Germline values: CDR1 SGHTS, CDR2 YDEGEE. V lost 7 bases and J 0 bases, leaving 14 bases between the germline ends. As for this clone: Its target is not known.

The TCR sequence derives from a man younger than 35 in good health. The sequenced sample was memory CD4+ T cells sorted from blood. Subset reported: CD45RA-negative fraction. The V call is TRBV5-8, the J call TRBJ1-5; D call uncertain. The CDR3 here is CASLPRQPSNQPQHF. The CDR3 DNA follows: TGTGCCAGCCTCCCCCGACAACCTAGCAATCAGCCCCAGCATTTT. The variable domain in full, with the rest retrieved from reference TRBV5-8 and TRBJ1-5, is EAGVTQSPTHLIKTRGQQATLRCSPISGHTSVYWYQQALGLGLQFLLWYDEGEERNRGNFPPRFSGRQFPNYSSELNVNALELEDSALYLCASLPRQPSNQPQHFGDGTRLSIL.